This is a list of T cell receptor beta chains from one sample in a study of cytomegalovirus exposure and HLA in healthy donors. Data came from immunoSEQ multiplex PCR; TCRdb stores just in-frame clones and leaves some out. Here the sample spans 130,000 or so clones, about 70% being singletons. The specimen sequenced was PBMCs. The receptors shown here come from a woman aged 40 to 50 in good health and CMV-seronegative. CDR3s include the opening cysteine and the closing phenylalanine or tryptophan.

j_call v_call cdr3_aa
TRBJ2-1 TRBV27 CAIRRDRNDEQFF
TRBJ2-5 TRBV30 CAWRRAGGTYQETQYF
TRBJ1-2 TRBV19 CASCRRDRGCGYTF
TRBJ1-2 TRBV7-9 CASSLEPIQELYGYTF
TRBJ1-1 TRBV18 CASSPQVSNTEAFF
TRBJ2-1 TRBV30 CAWSRGEGGGNEQFF
TRBJ1-1 TRBV16 CASSQLRALNTEAFF
TRBJ2-1 TRBV27 CASSLSGVLSNEQFF
TRBJ1-6 TRBV9 CASSADRGGSYNSPLHF
TRBJ1-2 TRBV4-2 CASSPGEVNYGYTF
TRBJ2-4 TRBV6-1 CASFGLAAKNIQYF